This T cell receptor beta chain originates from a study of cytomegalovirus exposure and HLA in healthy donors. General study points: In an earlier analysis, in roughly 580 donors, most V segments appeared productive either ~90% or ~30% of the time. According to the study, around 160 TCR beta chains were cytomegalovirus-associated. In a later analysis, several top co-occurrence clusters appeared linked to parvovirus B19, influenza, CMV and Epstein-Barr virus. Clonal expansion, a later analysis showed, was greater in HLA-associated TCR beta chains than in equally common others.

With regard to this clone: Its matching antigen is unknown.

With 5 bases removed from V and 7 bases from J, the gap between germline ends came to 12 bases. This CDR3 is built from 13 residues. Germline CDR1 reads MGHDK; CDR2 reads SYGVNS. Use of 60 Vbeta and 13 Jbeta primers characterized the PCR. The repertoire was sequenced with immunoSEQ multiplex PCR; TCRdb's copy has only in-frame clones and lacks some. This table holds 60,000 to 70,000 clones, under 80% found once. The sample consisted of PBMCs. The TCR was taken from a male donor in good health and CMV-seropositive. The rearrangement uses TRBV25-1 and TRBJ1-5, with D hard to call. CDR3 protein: CASSQAGLQPQHF. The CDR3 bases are TGTGCCAGCAGTCAAGCGGGGTTGCAGCCCCAGCATTTT.